This entry is about one T cell receptor (beta chain). V shed 0 bases and J shed 6 bases, with 11 bases lying between them. Germline loops: CDR1 LGHNA, CDR2 YSLEER. This CDR3 region has 14 residues. Data came from immunoSEQ multiplex PCR; TCRdb stores just in-frame clones and leaves some out. The sample holds 140,000 to 150,000 clones, approximately 90% seen once. This sample is drawn from a study of blood T cell repertoires in COVID-19. Overall study: The United States, Italy and Spain provided the acute and convalescent COVID-19 samples. PBMCs, B-cell-depleted T cells, or T cells provided the cDNA or gDNA that made up the material.

The clonotype was recovered from a man between 60 and 75 years old with active or convalescent COVID-19. Sequenced: peripheral blood. The chain uses TRBV4-3 and TRBJ1-2; no clear D. The CDR3 DNA sequence: TGCGCCAGCAGCCAAGACCTAGGAGGGAATGGCTACACCTTC. Its protein is CASSQDLGGNGYTF.